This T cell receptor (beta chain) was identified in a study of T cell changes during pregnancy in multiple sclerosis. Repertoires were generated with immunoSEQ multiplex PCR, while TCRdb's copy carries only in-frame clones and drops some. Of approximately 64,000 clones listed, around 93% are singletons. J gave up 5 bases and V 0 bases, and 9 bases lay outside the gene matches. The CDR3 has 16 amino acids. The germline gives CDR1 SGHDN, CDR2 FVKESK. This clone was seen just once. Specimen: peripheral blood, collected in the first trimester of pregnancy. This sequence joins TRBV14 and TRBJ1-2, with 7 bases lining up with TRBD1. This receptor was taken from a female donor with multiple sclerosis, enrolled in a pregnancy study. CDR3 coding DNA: TGTGCCAGCAGCCAAGATGGGGCAAGGGGGCGATATGGCTACACCTTC. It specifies CASSQDGARGRYGYTF.